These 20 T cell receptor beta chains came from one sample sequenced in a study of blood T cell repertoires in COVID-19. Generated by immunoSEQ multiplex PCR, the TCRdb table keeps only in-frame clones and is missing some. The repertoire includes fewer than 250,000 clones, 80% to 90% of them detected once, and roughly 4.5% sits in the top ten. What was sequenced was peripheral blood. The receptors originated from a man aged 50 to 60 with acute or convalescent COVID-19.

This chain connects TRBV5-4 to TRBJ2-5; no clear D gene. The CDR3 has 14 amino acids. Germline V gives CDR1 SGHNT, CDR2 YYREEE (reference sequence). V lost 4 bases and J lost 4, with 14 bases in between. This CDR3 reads CASSLQDTSETQYF. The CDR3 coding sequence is TGTGCCAGCAGCCTACAAGACACCTCAGAGACCCAGTACTTC.

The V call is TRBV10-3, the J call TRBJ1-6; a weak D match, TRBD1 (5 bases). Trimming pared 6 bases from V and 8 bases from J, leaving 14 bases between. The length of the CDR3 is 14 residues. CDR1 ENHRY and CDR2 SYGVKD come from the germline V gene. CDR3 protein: CAIRLGQADSPLHF. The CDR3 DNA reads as TGTGCCATCAGGTTGGGGCAGGCGGATTCACCCCTCCACTTT.

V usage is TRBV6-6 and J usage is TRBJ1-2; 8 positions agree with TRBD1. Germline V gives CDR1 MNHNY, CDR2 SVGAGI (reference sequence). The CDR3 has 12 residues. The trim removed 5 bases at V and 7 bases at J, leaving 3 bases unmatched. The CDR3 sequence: CASSTGGVGYTF. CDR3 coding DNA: TGTGCCAGCAGTACAGGGGGGGTTGGCTACACCTTC.

Written as DNA, the CDR3 is TGTGCCAGCAGCTCGGCGGGGGGCAATTACAATGAGCAGTTCTTC. Translating it yields CASSSAGGNYNEQFF. The chain carries TRBV5-4 and TRBJ2-1; 8 nucleotides line up with TRBD2. The CDR3 has 15 residues. V lost 3 bases and J lost 4; bases outside the gene matches: 6. The germline V gene encodes CDR1 SGHNT and CDR2 YYREEE (reference sequence).

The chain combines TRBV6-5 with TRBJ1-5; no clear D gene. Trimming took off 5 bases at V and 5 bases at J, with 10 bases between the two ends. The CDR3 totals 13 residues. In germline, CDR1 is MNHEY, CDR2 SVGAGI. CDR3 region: CASSTQRDQPQHF. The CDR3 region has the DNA TGTGCCAGCAGTACTCAGCGGGATCAGCCCCAGCATTTT.

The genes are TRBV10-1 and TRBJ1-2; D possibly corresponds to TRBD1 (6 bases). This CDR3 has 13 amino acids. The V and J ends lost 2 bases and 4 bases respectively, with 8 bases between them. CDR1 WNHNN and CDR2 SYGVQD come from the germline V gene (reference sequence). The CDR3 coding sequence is TGCGCCAGCAGTGAGGACAGGCTCTATGGCTACACCTTC. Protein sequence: CASSEDRLYGYTF.

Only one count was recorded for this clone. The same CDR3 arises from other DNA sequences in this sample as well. CDR3 loop: CASSQGQGGKTQYF. In DNA form, the CDR3 reads TGCGCCAGCAGCCAAGGGCAGGGAGGCAAGACCCAGTACTTC. The chain has TRBV4-1 and TRBJ2-5, with D possibly matching TRBD2 (6 bases). Germline V gives CDR1 MGHRA, CDR2 YSYEKL. The CDR3 is 14 residues long. V lost 1 base and J lost 6, with 12 bases in between.

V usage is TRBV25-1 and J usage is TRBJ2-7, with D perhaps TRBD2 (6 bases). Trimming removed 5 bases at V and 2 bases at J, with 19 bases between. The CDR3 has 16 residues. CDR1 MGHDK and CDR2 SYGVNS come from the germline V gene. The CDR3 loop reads CASSPRSGYSPYEQYF. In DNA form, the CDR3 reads TGTGCCAGCAGTCCCCGAAGCGGGTATTCTCCCTACGAGCAGTACTTC.

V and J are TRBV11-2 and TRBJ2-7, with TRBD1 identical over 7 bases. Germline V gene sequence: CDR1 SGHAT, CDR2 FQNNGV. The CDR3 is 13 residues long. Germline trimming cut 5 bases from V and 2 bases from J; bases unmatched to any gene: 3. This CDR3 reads CASSPDRTYEQYF. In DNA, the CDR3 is TGTGCCAGCAGCCCGGACAGGACCTACGAGCAGTACTTC.

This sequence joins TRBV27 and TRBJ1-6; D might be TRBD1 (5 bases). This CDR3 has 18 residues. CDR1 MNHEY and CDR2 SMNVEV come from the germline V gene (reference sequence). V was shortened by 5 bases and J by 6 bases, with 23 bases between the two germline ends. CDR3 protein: CASSLVRGGGDFNSPLHF. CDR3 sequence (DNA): TGTGCCAGCAGTCTGGTTAGGGGCGGAGGGGACTTTAATTCACCCCTCCACTTT.

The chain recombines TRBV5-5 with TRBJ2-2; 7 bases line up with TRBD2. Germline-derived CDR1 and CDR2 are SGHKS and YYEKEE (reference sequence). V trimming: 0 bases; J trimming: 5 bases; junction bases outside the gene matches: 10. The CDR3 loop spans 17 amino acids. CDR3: CASSLAFAGRVTGELFF. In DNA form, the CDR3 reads TGTGCCAGCAGCTTGGCATTTGCGGGGAGGGTAACCGGGGAGCTGTTTTTT.

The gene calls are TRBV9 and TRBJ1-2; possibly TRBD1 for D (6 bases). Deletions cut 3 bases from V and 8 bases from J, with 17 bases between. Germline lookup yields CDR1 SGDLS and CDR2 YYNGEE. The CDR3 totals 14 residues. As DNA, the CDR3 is TGTGCCAGCAGCGAGGGGGAGGGGATGTACGGCTACACCTTC. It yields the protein CASSEGEGMYGYTF.

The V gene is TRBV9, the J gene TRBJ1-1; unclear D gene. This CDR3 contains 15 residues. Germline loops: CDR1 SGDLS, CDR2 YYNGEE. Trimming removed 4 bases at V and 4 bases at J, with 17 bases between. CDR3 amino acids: CASSPPWLPGTEAFF. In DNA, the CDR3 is TGTGCCAGCAGCCCCCCCTGGTTGCCGGGCACTGAAGCTTTCTTT.

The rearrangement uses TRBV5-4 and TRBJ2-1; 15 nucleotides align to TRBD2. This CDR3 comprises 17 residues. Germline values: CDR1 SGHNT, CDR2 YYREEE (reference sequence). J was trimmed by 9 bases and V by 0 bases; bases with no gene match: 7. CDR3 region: CASSLGGTSGGFPEQFF. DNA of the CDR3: TGTGCCAGCAGCTTGGGAGGGACTAGCGGGGGGTTCCCTGAGCAGTTCTTC. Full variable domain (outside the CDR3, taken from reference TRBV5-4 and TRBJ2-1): ETGVTQSPTHLIKTRGQQVTLRCSSQSGHNTVSWYQQALGQGPQFIFQYYREEENGRGNFPPRFSGLQFPNYSSELNVNALELDDSALYLCASSLGGTSGGFPEQFFGPGTRLTVL.

This CDR3 reads CASSEQGDPSPGNTIYF. CDR3 bases: TGTGCCAGCAGTGAACAGGGGGACCCCTCTCCTGGAAACACCATATATTTT. V usage is TRBV6-1 and J usage is TRBJ1-3, with 7 bases fitting TRBD1. The CDR3 totals 17 residues. V lost 2 bases and J lost 2; bases outside the gene matches: 9. Germline values: CDR1 MNHNS, CDR2 SASEGT.

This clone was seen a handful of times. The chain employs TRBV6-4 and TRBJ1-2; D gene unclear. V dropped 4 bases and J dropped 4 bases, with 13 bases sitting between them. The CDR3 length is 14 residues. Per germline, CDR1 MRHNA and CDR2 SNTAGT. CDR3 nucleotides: TGTGCCAGCAGTGCCACTCAGGAAGTCTATGGCTACACCTTC. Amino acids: CASSATQEVYGYTF.

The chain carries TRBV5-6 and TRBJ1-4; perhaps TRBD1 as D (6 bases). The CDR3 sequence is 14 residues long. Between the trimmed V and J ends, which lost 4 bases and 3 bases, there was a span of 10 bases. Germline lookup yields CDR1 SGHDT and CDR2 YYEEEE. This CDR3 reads CASSPGQPNEKLFF. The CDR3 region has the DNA TGTGCCAGCAGCCCTGGACAGCCTAATGAAAAACTGTTTTTT. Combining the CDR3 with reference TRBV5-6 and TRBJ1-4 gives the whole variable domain DAGVTQSPTHLIKTRGQQVTLRCSPKSGHDTVSWYQQALGQGPQFIFQYYEEEERQRGNFPDRFSGHQFPNYSSELNVNALLLGDSALYLCASSPGQPNEKLFFGSGTQLSVL.

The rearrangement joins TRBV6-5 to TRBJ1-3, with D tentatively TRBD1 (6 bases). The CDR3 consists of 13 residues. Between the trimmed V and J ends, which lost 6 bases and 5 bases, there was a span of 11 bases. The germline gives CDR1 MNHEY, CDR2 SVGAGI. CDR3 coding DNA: TGTGCCAGCAGGACAGGTGATAGAAACACCATATATTTT. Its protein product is CASRTGDRNTIYF.

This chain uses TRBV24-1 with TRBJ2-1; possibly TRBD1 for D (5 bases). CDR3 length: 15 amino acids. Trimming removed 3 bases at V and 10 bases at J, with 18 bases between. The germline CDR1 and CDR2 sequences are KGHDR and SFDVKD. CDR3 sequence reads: CATSDPRTPFGEQFF. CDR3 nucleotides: TGTGCCACCAGTGATCCCCGGACACCATTCGGGGAGCAGTTCTTC.

CDR3 loop: CASTQDRGTDTQYF. As DNA, the CDR3 is TGTGCCAGTACCCAGGACAGGGGAACAGATACGCAGTATTTT. The chain uses TRBV19 and TRBJ2-3; 9 nucleotides match TRBD1. This CDR3 is 14 amino acids long. V lost 7 bases and J lost 3; bases outside the gene matches: 5. Germline V gene data show CDR1 as LNHDA and CDR2 as SQIVND (reference sequence).